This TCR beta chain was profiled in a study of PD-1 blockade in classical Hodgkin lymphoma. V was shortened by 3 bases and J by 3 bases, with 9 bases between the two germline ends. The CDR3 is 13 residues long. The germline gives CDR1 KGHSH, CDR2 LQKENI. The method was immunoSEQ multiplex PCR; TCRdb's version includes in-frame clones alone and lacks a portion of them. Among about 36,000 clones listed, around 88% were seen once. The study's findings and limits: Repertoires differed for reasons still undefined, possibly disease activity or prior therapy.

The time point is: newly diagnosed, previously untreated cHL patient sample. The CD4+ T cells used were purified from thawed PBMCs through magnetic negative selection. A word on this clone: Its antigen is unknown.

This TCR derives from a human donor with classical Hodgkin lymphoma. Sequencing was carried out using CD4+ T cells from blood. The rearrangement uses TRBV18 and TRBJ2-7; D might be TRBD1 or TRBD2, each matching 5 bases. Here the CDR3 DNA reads TGTGCCAGCTCACCGGGACCCTTCTACGAGCAGTACTTC. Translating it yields CASSPGPFYEQYF.